Below, one T cell receptor beta chain is given with its context. The antigen is not known. Each subset's genomic DNA was shared equally among a number of immunoSEQ plates. The protocol was immunoSEQ multiplex PCR, while the TCRdb copy is restricted to in-frame clones and leaves out a portion. Of 1,500,000 or so clones in the sample, roughly 96% are singletons; the top ten hold roughly 1.2%. V shed 4 bases and J 4 bases; nucleotides not matched to a gene: 9. The CDR3 length is 16 residues. From germline, CDR1 is SGHVS and CDR2 FQNEAQ. These data are taken from a study of shared clonotypes between healthy human individuals. Study at large: Serving as donors were a couple of women and three men, whose ages spanned 18 to 49. Points from the study as a whole: Generally, naive subsets (rather than memory subsets) showed larger estimated richness. The researchers took only blood, and tissue repertoires probably look different.

The clonotype was recovered from a man aged 25 to 40 in good health. This chain joins TRBV7-8 and TRBJ2-1, with TRBD2 identical over 8 bases. Specimen: naive CD4+ T cells sorted from blood. Subset denoted: CD45RA+ positively selected. This chain's CDR3 is CASSSPSGSTYNEQFF. CDR3 DNA: TGTGCCAGCAGCTCCCCAAGCGGGAGTACGTACAATGAGCAGTTCTTC. The whole variable domain, remainder taken from reference TRBV7-8 and TRBJ2-1, is GAGVSQSPRYKVAKRGQDVALRCDPISGHVSLFWYQQALGQGPEFLTYFQNEAQLDKSGLPSDRFFAERPEGSVSTLKIQRTQQEDSAVYLCASSSPSGSTYNEQFFGPGTRLTVL.